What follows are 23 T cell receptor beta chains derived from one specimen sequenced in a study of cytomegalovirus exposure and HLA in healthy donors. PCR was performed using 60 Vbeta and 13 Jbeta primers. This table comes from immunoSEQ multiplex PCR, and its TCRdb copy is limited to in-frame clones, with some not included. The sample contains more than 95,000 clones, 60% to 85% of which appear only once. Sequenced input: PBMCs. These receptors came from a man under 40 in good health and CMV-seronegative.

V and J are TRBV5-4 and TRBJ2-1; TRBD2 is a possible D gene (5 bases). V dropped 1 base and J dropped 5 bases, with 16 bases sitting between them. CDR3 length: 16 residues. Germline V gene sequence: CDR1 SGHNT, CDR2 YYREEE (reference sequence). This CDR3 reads CASSLRLPLPNNEQFF. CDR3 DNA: TGTGCCAGCAGCTTGAGACTACCCCTCCCCAACAATGAGCAGTTCTTC.

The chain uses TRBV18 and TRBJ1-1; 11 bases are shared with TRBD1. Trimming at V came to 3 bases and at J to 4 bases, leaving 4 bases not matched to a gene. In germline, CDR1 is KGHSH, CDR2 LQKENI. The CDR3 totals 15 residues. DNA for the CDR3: TGTGCCAGCTCACCCCGGACAGGGGGCGGCACTGAAGCTTTCTTT. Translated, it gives CASSPRTGGGTEAFF.

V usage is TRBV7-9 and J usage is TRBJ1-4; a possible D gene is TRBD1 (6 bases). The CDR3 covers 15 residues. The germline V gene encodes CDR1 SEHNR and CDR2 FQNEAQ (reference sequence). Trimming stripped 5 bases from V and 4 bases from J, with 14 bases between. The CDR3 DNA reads TGTGCCAGCAGCCCCCGACAGGCCCTTAATGAAAAACTGTTTTTT. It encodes CASSPRQALNEKLFF.

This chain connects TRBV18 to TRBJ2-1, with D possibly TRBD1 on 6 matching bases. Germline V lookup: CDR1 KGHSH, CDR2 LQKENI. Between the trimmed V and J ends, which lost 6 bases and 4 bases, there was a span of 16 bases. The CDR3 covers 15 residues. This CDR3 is CASSPPGAGYNEQFF. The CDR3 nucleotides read TGTGCCAGCTCGCCCCCAGGGGCGGGTTACAATGAGCAGTTCTTC.

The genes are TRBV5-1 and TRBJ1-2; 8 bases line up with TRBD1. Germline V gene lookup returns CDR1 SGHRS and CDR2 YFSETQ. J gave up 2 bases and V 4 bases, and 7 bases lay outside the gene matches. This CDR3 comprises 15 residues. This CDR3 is CASSLGQGGNYGYTF. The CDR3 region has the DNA TGCGCCAGCAGCCTCGGACAGGGTGGAAACTATGGCTACACCTTC. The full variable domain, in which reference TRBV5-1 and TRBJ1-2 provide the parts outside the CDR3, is KAGVTQTPRYLIKTRGQQVTLSCSPISGHRSVSWYQQTPGQGLQFLFEYFSETQRNKGNFPGRFSGRQFSNSRSEMNVSTLELGDSALYLCASSLGQGGNYGYTFGSGTRLTVV.

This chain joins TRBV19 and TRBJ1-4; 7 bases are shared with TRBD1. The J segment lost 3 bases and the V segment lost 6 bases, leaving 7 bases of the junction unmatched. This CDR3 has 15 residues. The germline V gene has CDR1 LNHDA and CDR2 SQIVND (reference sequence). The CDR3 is CASRIDRAANEKLFF. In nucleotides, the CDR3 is TGTGCCAGTAGGATCGACAGGGCGGCTAATGAAAAACTGTTTTTT.

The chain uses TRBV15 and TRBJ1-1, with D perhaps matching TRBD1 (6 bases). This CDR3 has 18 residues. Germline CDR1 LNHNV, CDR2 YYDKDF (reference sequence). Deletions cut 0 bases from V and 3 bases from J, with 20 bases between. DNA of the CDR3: TGTGCCACCAGCAGAGATTACGGCGGGGGGCTTACGTACACTGAAGCTTTCTTT. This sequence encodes CATSRDYGGGLTYTEAFF.

For the CDR3, the DNA is TGTGCCAGCAGGCTAGCGGGGCCGACAACGAAAGAGCAGTTCTTC. Residues: CASRLAGPTTKEQFF. The chain combines TRBV6-1 with TRBJ2-1, with 9 nucleotides matching TRBD2. In germline, CDR1 is MNHNS, CDR2 SASEGT. V lost 6 bases, J lost 10 bases, and 13 bases stayed unmatched. This CDR3 contains 15 residues.

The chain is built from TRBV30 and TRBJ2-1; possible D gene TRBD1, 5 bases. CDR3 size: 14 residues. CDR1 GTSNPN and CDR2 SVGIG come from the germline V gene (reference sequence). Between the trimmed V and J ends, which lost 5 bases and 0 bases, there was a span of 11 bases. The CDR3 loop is CAWLDRSSYNEQFF. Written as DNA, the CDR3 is TGTGCCTGGCTAGACAGAAGCTCCTACAATGAGCAGTTCTTC.

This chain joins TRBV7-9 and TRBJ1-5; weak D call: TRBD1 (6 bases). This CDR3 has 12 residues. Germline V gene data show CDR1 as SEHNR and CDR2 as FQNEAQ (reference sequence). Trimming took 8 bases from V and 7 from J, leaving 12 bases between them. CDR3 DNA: TGTGCCAGCGGAATGGGACAACAGCCCCAGCATTTT. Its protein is CASGMGQQPQHF.

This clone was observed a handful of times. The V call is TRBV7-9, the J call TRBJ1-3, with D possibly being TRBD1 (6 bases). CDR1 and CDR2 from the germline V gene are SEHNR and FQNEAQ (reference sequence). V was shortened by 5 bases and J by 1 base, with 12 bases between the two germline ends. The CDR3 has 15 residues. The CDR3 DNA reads TGTGCCAGCAGCGAAAAGGGGGTATCTGGAAACACCATATATTTT. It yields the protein CASSEKGVSGNTIYF.

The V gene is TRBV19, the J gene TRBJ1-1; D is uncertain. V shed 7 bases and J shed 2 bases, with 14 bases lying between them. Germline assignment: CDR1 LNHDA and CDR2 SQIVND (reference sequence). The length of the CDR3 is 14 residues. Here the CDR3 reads CASTKGQVNTEAFF. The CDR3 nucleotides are TGTGCCAGTACCAAAGGTCAGGTTAACACTGAAGCTTTCTTT.

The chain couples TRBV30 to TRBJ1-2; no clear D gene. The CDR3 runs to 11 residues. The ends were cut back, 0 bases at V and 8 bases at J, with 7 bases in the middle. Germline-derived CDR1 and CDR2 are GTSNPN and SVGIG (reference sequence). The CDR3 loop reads CAWSVRGGYTF. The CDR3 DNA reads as TGTGCCTGGAGTGTACGAGGGGGCTACACCTTC.

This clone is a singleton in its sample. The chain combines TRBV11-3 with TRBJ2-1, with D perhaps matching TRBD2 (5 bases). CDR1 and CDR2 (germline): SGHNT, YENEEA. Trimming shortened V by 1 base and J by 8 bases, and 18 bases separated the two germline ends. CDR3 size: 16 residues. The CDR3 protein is CASSLGGSVGQDEQFF. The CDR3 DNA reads TGTGCCAGCAGCTTAGGAGGGAGCGTGGGTCAGGATGAGCAGTTCTTC.

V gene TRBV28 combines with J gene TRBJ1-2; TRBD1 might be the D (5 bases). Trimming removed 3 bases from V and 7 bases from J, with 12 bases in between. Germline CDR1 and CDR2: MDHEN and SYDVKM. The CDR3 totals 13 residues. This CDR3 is CASSLAQDGGYTF. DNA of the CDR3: TGTGCCAGCAGTTTGGCACAGGACGGTGGCTACACCTTC.

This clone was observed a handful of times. As DNA, the CDR3 is TGCGCCAGCAGCCAAGGGACAGGGGTTGGTACGAACACTGAAGCTTTCTTT. As protein: CASSQGTGVGTNTEAFF. J is TRBJ1-1 and V is TRBV4-1, with 9 bases lining up with TRBD1. V lost 1 base and J lost 1; bases outside the gene matches: 7. Per the germline V gene, CDR1 is MGHRA and CDR2 is YSYEKL. The CDR3 is 17 amino acids.

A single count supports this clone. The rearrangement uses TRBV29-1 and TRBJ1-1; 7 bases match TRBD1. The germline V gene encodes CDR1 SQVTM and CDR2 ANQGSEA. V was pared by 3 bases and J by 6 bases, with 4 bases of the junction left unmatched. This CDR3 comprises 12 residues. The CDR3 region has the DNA TGCAGCGTTGAGACAGGGAAGGCTGAAGCTTTCTTT. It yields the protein CSVETGKAEAFF.

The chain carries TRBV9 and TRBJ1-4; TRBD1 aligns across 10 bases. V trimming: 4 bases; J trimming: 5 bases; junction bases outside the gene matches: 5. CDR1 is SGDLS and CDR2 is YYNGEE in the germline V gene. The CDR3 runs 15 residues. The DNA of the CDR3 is TGTGCCAGCAGCCCGGACAGGGGGGCAAATGAAAAACTGTTTTTT. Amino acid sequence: CASSPDRGANEKLFF.

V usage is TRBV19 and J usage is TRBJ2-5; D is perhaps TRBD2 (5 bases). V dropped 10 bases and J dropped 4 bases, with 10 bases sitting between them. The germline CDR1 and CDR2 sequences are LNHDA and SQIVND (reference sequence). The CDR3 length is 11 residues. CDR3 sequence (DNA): TGTGCCACATCTGGAGGAGAGACCCAGTACTTC. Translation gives CATSGGETQYF.

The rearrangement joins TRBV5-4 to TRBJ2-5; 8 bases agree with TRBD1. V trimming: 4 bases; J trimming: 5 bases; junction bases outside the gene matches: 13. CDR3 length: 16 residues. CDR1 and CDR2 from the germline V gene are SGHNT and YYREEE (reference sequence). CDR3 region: CASSGGGQGARETQYF. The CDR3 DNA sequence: TGTGCCAGCAGCGGAGGGGGGCAGGGGGCGCGGGAGACCCAGTACTTC.

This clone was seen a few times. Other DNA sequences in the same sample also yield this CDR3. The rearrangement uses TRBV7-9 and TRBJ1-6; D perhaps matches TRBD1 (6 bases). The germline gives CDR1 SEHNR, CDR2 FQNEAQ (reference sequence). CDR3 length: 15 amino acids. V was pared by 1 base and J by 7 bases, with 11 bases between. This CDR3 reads CASSLGTAINSPLHF. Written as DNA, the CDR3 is TGTGCCAGCAGCTTAGGGACAGCGATCAATTCACCCCTCCACTTT.

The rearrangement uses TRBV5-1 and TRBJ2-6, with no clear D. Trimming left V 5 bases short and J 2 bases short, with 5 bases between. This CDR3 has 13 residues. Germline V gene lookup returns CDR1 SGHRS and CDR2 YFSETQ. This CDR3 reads CASRRPGANVLTF. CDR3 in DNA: TGCGCCAGCAGGAGGCCTGGGGCCAACGTCCTGACTTTC.

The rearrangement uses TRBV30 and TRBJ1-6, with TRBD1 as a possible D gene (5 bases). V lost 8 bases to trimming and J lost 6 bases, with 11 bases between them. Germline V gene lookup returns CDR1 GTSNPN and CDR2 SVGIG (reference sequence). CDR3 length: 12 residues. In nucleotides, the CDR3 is TGTGCCGCCCAGGGACTTAATTCACCCCTCCACTTT. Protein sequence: CAAQGLNSPLHF.